This T cell receptor (beta chain) comes out of a study of control samples from healthy donors and cancer patients. Generated by immunoSEQ multiplex PCR, the TCRdb table keeps only in-frame clones and is missing some. Of almost 85,000 clones listed, more than 65% are singletons. The length of the CDR3 is 16 residues. V dropped 0 bases and J dropped 5; count of bases not matched to a gene: 6. The germline V gene encodes CDR1 LGHNA and CDR2 YNFKEQ. Sequenced sample: PBMCs. The gene calls are TRBV4-2 and TRBJ2-3; 9 bases align to TRBD1. This clonotype originated in a man between 60 and 75 years old with head and neck cancer. CDR3 DNA sequence: TGTGCCAGCAGCCAAGATCCAACAGGGGGCATAGATACGCAGTATTTT. Amino acids: CASSQDPTGGIDTQYF.